This T cell receptor beta chain came from a study of T-cell memory formation after mild COVID-19. Study-wide background: TCR clusters were mostly confined to one donor each. Points from the study as a whole: CD4/CD8 balance characterized clones contracting day 15 to 85, and CD4+ skew characterized later expanders. Researchers found some responding clones in pre-infection memory, a sign that cross-reactive memory joined.

This CDR3 region has 12 residues. The V gene lost 5 bases and the J gene lost 3 bases, with 8 bases spanning the gap. Germline assignment: CDR1 SEHNR and CDR2 FQNEAQ (reference sequence). Ten or more counts support this clonotype. No antigen is known for it. After 5'RACE with constant-segment primers, TCR alpha and TCR beta cDNA libraries carrying sample barcodes and UMIs were obtained. TCRdb itself ran the 5' RACE reads through MiXCR, one entry per CDR3 protein. The top ten hold more than 10% of the sample, which has 450,000 to 700,000 distinct CDR3 sequences, roughly 18% seen once. This clonotype was obtained from an adult woman who had mild COVID-19 (a few samples of this study predate the infection). Cell type and time point are not known. The chain uses TRBV7-9 and TRBJ2-7; D call uncertain. The sequencing sample was made of PBMCs or a T cell subset sorted from them (not recorded which). The CDR3 DNA is TGTGCCAGCAGCAAAACCGGCTACGAGCAGTACTTC. This sequence encodes CASSKTGYEQYF.